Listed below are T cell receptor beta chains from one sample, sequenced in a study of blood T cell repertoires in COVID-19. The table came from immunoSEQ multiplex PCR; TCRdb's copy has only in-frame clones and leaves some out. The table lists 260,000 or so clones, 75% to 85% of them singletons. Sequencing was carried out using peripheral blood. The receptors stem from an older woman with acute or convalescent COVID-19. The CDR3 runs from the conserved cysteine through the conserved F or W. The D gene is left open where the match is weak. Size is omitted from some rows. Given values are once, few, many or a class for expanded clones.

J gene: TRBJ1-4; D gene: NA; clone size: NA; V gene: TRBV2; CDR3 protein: CASMGVLRGAFNEKLFF; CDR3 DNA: TGTGCCAGCATGGGGGTTTTGCGGGGTGCCTTTAATGAAAAACTGTTTTTT
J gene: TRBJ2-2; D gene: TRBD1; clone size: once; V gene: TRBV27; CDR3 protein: CASSNRQGSNGELFF; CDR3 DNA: TGTGCCAGCAGCAATAGACAGGGGTCGAACGGGGAGCTGTTTTTT
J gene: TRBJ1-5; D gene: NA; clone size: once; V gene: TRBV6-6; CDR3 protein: CASSLQGTEQPQHF; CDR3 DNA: TGTGCCAGCAGTTTACAGGGAACAGAGCAGCCCCAGCATTTT
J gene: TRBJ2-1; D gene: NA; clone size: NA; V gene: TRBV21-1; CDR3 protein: CASSKGEAGYNEQFF; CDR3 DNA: TGTGCCAGCAGCAAAGGAGAGGCCGGTTACAATGAGCAGTTCTTC
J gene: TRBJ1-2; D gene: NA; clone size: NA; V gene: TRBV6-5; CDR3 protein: CASSPRGVYGYTF; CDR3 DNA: TGTGCCAGCAGCCCCAGGGGTGTCTATGGCTACACCTTC
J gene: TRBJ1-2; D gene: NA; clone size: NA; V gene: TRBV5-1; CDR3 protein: CATAPNRDGYTF; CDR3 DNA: TGCGCCACAGCCCCCAACAGGGATGGCTACACCTTC
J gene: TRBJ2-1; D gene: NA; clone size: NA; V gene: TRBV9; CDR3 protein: CASSVSVASSYNEQFF; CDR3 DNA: TGTGCCAGCAGCGTATCTGTGGCCAGCTCCTACAATGAGCAGTTCTTC
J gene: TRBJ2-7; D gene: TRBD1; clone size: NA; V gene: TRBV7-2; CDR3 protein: CASSPGQGYSSYEQYF; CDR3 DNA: TGTGCCAGCAGCCCCGGACAGGGCTACAGCTCCTACGAGCAGTACTTC
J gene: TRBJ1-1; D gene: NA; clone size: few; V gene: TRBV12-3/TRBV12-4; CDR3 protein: CASSLDRYTEAFF; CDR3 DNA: TGTGCCAGCAGTTTAGACAGATACACTGAAGCTTTCTTT
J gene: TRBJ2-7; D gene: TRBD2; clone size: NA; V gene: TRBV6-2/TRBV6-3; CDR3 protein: CASSYEASGAFSYEQYF; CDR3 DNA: TGTGCCAGCAGTTACGAGGCTAGCGGGGCCTTCTCCTACGAGCAGTACTTC
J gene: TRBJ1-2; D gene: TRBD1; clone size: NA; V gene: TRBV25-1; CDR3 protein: CASSDQPRTGRYGYTF; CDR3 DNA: TGTGCCAGCAGTGACCAACCTAGGACAGGGCGCTATGGCTACACCTTC
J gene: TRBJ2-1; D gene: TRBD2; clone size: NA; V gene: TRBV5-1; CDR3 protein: CASSPPLAGRNEQFF; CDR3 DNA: TGCGCCAGCAGCCCCCCCCTAGCGGGACGCAATGAGCAGTTCTTC
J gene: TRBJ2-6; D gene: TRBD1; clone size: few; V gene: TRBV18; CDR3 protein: CASSPLRTGGYGANVLTF; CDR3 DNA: TGTGCCAGCTCACCACTTAGGACAGGGGGGTACGGGGCCAACGTCCTGACTTTC
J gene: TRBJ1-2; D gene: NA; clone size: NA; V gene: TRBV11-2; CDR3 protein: CASSPGGLSGYTF; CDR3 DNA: TGTGCCAGCAGCCCGGGAGGTCTTAGTGGCTACACCTTC
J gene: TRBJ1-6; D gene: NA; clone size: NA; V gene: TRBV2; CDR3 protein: CASSGAGSGGQWGSPLHF; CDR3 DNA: TGTGCCAGCAGTGGGGCAGGGAGTGGTGGACAGTGGGGTTCACCCCTCCACTTT
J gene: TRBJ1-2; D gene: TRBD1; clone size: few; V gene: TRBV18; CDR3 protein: CASSPGQSSGYTF; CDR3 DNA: TGTGCCAGCTCACCGGGACAGTCTTCGGGCTACACCTTC
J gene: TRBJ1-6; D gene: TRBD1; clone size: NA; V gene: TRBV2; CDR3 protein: CASRGDSNNSPLHF; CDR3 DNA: TGTGCCAGCAGAGGGGACAGCAATAATTCACCCCTCCACTTT
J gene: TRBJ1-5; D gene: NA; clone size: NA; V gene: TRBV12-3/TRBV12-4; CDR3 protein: CASRRQVDQPQHF; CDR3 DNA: TGTGCCAGCAGACGACAGGTAGATCAGCCCCAGCATTTT
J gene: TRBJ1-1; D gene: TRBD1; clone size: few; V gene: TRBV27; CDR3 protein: CASSPAGGMWAFF; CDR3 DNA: TGTGCCAGCAGTCCGGCAGGGGGAATGTGGGCTTTCTTT
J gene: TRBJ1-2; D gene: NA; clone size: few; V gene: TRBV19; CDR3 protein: CASSISGPSSYTF; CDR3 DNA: TGTGCCAGTAGTATAAGTGGGCCCAGTAGCTACACCTTC
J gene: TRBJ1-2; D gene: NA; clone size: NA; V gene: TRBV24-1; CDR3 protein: CATSDRVTDPHGYTF; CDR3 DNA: TGTGCCACCAGTGATCGGGTGACAGATCCCCATGGCTACACCTTC
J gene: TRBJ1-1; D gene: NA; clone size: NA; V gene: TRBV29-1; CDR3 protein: CSVGAVNTEAFF; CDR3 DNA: TGCAGCGTTGGGGCCGTGAACACTGAAGCTTTCTTT
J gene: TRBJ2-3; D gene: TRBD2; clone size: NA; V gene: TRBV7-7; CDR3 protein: CASSLYPGGVDTQYF; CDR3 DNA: TGTGCCAGCAGCTTATACCCGGGGGGAGTGGATACGCAGTATTTT
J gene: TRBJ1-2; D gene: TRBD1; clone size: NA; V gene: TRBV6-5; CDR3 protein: CASRTSGGIHYGYTF; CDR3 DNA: TGTGCCAGCAGGACTTCAGGGGGGATTCACTATGGCTACACCTTC
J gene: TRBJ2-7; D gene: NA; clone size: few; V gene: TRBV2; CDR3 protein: CASSPTGTDEQYF; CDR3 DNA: TGTGCCAGCAGCCCGACAGGTACCGACGAGCAGTACTTC
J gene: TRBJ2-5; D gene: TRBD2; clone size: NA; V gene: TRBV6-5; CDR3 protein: CASSSGAGRMAQYF; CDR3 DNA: TGTGCCAGCAGTTCCGGAGCGGGACGTATGGCCCAGTACTTC
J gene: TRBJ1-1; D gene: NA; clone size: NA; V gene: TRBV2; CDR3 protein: CASGISMNTEAFF; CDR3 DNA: TGTGCCTCGGGTATCTCAATGAACACTGAAGCTTTCTTT
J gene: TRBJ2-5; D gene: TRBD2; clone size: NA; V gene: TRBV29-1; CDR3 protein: CSVAGLAGGDQYF; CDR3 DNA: TGCAGCGTTGCCGGACTAGCGGGGGGGGACCAGTACTTC
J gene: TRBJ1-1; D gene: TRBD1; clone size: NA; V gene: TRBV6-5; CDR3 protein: CASRLYRGWDTEAFF; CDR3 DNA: TGTGCCAGCAGACTCTACAGGGGTTGGGACACTGAAGCTTTCTTT
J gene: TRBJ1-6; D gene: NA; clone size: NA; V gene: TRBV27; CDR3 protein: CASSQAGHSPLHF; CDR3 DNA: TGTGCCAGCTCCCAGGCAGGTCATTCACCCCTCCACTTT
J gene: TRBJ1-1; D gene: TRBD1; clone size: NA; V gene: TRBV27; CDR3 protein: CASSVGTGQNTEAFF; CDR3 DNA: TGTGCCAGCAGTGTCGGGACAGGGCAGAACACTGAAGCTTTCTTT
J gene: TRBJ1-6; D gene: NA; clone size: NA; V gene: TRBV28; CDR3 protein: CASSPTRASGSPLHF; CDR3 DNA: TGTGCCAGCAGTCCGACCAGGGCTTCAGGTTCACCCCTCCACTTT
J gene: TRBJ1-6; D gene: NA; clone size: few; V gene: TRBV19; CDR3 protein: CASSIQLLSYNSPLHF; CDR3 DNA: TGTGCCAGTAGTATCCAACTATTGAGCTATAATTCACCCCTCCACTTT
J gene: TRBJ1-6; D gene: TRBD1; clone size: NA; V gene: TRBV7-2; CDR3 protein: CASSPILQGNSPLHF; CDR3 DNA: TGTGCCAGCAGCCCGATTCTACAGGGGAATTCACCCCTCCACTTT